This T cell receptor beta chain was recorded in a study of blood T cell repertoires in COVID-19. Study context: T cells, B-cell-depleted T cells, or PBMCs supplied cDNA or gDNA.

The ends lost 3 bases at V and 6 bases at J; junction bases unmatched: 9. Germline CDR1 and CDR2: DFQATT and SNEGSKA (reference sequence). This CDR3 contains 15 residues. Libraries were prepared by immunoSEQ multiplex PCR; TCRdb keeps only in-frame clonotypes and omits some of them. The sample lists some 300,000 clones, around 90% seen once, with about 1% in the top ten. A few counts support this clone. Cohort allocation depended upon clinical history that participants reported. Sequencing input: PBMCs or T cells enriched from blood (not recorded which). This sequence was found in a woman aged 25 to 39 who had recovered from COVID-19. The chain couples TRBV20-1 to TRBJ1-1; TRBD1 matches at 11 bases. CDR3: CSASNRDRGFAEAFF. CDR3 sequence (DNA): TGCAGTGCTAGTAACCGGGACAGGGGGTTCGCTGAAGCTTTCTTT.